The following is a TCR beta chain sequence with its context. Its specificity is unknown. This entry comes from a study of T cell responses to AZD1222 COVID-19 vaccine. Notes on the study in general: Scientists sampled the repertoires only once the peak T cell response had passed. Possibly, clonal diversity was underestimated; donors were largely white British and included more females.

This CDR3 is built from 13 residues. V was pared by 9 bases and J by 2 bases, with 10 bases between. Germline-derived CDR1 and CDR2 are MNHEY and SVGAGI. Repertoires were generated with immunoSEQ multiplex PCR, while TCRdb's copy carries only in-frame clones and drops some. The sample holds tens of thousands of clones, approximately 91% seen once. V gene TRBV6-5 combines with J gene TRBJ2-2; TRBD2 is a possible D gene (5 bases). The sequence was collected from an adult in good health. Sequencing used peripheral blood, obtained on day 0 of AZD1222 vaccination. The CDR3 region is CASSGDNTGELFF. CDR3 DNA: TGTGCCAGTTCCGGGGATAACACCGGGGAGCTGTTTTTT.